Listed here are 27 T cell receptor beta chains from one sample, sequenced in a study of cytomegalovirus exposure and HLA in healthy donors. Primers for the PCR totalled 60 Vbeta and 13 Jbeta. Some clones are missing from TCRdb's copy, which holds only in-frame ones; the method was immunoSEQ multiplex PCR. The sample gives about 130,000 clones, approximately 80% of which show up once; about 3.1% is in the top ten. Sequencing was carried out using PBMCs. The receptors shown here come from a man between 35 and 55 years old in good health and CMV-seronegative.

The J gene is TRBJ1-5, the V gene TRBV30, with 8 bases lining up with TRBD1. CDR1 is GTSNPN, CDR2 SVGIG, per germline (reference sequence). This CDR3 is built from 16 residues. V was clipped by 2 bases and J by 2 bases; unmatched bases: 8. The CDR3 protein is CAWSRGQGGGNQPQHF. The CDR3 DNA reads TGTGCCTGGAGTCGCGGACAGGGAGGGGGCAATCAGCCCCAGCATTTT.

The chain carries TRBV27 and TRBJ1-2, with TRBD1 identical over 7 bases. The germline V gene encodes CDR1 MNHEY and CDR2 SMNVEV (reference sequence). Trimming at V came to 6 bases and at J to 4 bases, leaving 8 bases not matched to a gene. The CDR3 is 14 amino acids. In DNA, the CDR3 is TGTGCCAGCAGCCACAGGGGCTCGGCCTATGGCTACACCTTC. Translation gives CASSHRGSAYGYTF.

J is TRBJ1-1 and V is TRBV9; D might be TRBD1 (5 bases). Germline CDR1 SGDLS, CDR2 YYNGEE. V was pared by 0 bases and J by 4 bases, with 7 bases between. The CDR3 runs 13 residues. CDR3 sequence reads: CASSVEGRTEAFF. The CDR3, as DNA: TGTGCCAGCAGCGTAGAGGGGCGCACTGAAGCTTTCTTT.

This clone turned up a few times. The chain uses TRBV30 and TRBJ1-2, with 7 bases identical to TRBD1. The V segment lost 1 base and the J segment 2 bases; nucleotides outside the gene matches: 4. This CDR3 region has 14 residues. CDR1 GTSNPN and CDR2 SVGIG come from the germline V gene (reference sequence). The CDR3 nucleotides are TGTGCCTGGAGTGCGGCAGGGGGAAACTATGGCTACACCTTC. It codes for CAWSAAGGNYGYTF. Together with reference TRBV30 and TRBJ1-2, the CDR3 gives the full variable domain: SQTIHQWPATLVQPVGSPLSLECTVEGTSNPNLYWYRQAAGRGLQLLFYSVGIGQISSEVPQNLSASRPQDRQFILSSKKLLLSDSGFYLCAWSAAGGNYGYTFGSGTRLTVV.

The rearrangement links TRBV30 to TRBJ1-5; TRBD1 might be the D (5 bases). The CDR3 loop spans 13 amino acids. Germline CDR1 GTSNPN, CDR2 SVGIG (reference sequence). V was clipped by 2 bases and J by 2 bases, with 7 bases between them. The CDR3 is CAWSLQGNQPQHF. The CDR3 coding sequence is TGTGCCTGGAGTTTACAGGGCAATCAGCCCCAGCATTTT.

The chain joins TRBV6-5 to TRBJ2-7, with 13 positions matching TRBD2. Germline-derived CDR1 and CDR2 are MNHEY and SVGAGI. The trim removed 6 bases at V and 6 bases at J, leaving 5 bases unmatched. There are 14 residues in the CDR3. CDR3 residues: CASRWTSGSGEQYF. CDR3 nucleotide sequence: TGTGCCAGCAGATGGACTAGCGGGAGCGGCGAGCAGTACTTC.

The CDR3 bases are TGTGCCAGTAGTATAGTCACCGGAGATTCGGAGACCCAGTACTTC. Amino acids: CASSIVTGDSETQYF. V gene TRBV19 combines with J gene TRBJ2-5; D not resolved. V dropped 1 base and J dropped 5 bases, with 14 bases sitting between them. Germline values: CDR1 LNHDA, CDR2 SQIVND (reference sequence). This CDR3 has 15 amino acids.

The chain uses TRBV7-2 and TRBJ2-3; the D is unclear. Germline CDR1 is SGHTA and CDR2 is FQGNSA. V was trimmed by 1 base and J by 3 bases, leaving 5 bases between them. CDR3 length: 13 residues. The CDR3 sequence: CASSLDGTDTQYF. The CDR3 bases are TGTGCCAGCAGCTTAGACGGGACAGATACGCAGTATTTT. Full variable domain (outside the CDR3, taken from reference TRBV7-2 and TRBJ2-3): GAGVSQSPSNKVTEKGKDVELRCDPISGHTALYWYRQSLGQGLEFLIYFQGNSAPDKSGLPSDRFSAERTGGSVSTLTIQRTQQEDSAVYLCASSLDGTDTQYFGPGTRLTVL.

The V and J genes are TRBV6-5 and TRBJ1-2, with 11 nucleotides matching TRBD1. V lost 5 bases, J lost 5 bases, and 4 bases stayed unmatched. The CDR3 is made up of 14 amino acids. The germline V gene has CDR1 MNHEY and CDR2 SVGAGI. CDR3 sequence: CASSMGQGVYGYTF. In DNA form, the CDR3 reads TGTGCCAGCAGTATGGGACAGGGGGTGTATGGCTACACCTTC.

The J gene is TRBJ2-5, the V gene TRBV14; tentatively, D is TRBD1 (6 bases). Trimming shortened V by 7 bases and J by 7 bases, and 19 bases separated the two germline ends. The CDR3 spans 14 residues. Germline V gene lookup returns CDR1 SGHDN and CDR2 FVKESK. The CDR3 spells CASTPLMTGGTQYF. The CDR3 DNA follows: TGTGCCAGCACCCCTCTTATGACAGGTGGGACCCAGTACTTC.

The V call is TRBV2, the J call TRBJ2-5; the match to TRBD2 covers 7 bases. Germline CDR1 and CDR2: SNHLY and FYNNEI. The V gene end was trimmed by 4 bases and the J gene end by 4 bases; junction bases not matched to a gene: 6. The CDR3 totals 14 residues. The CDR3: CASSGNGGRETQYF. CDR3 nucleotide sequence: TGTGCCAGCAGTGGGAACGGGGGGAGAGAGACCCAGTACTTC.

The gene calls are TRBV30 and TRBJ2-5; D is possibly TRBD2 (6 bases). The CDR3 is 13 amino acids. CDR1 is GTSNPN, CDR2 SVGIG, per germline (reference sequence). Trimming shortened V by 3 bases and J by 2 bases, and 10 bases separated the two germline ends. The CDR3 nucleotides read TGTGCCTGGAGCGGGGACTTTCAAGAGACCCAGTACTTC. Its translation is CAWSGDFQETQYF.

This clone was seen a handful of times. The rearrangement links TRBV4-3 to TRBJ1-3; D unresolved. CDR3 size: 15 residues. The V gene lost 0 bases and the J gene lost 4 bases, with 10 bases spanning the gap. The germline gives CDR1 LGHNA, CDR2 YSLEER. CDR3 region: CASSQEGPGGNTIYF. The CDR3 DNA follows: TGCGCCAGCAGCCAAGAAGGTCCAGGAGGAAACACCATATATTTT.

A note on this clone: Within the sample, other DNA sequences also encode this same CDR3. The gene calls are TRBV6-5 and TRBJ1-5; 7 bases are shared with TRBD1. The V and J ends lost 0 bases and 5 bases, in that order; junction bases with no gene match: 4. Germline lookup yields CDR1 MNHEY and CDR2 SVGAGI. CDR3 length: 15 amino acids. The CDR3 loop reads CASSYSTTGDQPQHF. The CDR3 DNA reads TGTGCCAGCAGTTACTCTACCACAGGGGATCAGCCCCAGCATTTT.

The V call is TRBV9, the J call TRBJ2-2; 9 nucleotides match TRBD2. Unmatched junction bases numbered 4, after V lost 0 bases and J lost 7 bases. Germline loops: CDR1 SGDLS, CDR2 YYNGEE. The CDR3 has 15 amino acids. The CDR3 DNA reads TGTGCCAGCAGCGTAGGCGGGGGGGTTATCGGGGAGCTGTTTTTT. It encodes CASSVGGGVIGELFF.

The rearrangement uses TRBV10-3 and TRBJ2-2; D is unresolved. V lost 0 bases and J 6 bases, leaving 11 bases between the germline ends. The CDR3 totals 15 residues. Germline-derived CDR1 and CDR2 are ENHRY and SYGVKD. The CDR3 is CAISESAQKPGELFF. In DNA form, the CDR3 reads TGTGCCATCAGTGAGTCAGCACAGAAACCCGGGGAGCTGTTTTTT.

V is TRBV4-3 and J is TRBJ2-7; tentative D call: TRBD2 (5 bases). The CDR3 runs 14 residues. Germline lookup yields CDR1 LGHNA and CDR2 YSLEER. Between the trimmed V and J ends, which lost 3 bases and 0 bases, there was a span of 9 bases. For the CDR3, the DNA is TGCGCCAGCAGCCAGGGAAGCGGCTCCTACGAGCAGTACTTC. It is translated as CASSQGSGSYEQYF.

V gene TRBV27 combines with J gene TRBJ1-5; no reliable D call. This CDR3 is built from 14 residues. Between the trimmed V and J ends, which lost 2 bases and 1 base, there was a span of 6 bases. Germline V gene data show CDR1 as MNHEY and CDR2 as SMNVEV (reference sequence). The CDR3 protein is CASSLMASNQPQHF. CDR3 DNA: TGTGCCAGCAGTTTAATGGCAAGCAATCAGCCCCAGCATTTT.

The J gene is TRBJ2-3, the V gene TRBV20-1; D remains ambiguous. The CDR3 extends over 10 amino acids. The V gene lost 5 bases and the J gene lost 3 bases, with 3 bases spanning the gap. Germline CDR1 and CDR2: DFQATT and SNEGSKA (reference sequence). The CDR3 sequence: CSASTDTQYF. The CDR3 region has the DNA TGCAGTGCTTCGACAGATACGCAGTATTTT.

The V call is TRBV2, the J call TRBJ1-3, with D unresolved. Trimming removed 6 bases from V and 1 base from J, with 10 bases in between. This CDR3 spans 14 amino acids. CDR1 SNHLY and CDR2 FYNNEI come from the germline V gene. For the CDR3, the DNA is TGTGCCAGCAGCCCGCCCACTTCTGGAAACACCATATATTTT. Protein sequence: CASSPPTSGNTIYF. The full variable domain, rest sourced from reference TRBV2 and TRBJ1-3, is EPEVTQTPSHQVTQMGQEVILRCVPISNHLYFYWYRQILGQKVEFLVSFYNNEISEKSEIFDDQFSVERPDGSNFTLKIRSTKLEDSAMYFCASSPPTSGNTIYFGEGSWLTVV.

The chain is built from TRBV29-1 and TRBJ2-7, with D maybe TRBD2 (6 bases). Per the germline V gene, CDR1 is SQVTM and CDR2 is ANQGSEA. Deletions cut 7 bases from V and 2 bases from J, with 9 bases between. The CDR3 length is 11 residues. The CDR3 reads CSARGPYEQYF. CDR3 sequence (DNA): TGCAGCGCGCGGGGACCCTACGAGCAGTACTTC.

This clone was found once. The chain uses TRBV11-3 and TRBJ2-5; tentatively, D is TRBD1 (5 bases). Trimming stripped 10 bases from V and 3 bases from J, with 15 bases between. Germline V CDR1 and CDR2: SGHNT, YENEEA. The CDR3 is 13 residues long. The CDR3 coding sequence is TGTGCCACCGCCGCCGACAGAGAAGAGACCCAGTACTTC. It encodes CATAADREETQYF.

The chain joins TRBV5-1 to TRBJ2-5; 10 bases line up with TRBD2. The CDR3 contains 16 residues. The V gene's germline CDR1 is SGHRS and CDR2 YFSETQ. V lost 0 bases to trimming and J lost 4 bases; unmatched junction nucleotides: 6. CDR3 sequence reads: CASSLEGTSEGETQYF. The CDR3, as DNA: TGCGCCAGCAGCTTGGAAGGGACTAGCGAGGGAGAGACCCAGTACTTC.

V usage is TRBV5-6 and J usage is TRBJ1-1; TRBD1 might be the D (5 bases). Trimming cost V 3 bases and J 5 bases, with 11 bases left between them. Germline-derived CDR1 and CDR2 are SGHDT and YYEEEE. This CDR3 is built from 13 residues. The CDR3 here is CASSSGQGTEAFF. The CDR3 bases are TGTGCCAGCAGCTCCGGACAAGGGACTGAAGCTTTCTTT.

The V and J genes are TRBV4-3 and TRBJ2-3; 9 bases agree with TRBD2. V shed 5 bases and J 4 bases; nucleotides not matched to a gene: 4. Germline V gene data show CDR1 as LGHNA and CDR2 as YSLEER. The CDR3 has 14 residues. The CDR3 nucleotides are TGCGCCAGCAGCTTTAGCGGGAGCGCAGATACGCAGTATTTT. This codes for CASSFSGSADTQYF.

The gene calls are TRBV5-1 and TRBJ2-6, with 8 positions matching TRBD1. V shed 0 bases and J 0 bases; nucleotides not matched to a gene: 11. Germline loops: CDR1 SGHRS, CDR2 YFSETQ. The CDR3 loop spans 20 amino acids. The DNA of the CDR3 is TGCGCCAGCAGCTTGGGGGGCCCGGGACAGGTGTTCTCTGGGGCCAACGTCCTGACTTTC. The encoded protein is CASSLGGPGQVFSGANVLTF.

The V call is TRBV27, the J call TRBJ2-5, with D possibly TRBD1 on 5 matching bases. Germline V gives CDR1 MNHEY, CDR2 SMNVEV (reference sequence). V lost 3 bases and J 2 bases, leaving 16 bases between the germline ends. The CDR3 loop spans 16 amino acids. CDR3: CASSFYPGIEQETQYF. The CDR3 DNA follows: TGTGCCAGCAGTTTTTACCCAGGGATTGAACAAGAGACCCAGTACTTC.